This T cell receptor (beta chain) was obtained from a study of long-term antiretroviral therapy in people with HIV. A remark on this clone: Antigen: not known.

Germline V gives CDR1 MRHNA, CDR2 SNTAGT. The CDR3 has 15 residues. Between the trimmed V and J ends, which lost 6 bases and 0 bases, there was a span of 9 bases. Study-level findings and limits: The clones with expansion before ART were dominant in the repertoire at all time points. Controls showed broader CDR3 length ranges than did the HIV repertoires.

Survey level was the resolution at which the v3.0 immunoSEQ assay ran. Clones were sequenced by immunoSEQ multiplex PCR, and TCRdb holds only the in-frame ones, with some missing. The repertoire holds about 11,000 clones, approximately 80% seen once, with roughly an eighth in the top ten. People in the study who had HIV all got their treatment in the United States. Each specimen consisted of about 0.95-11 million cryopreserved PBMC prior to extraction of DNA. The sequenced sample was unsorted PBMCs, obtained 1.2 years after starting antiretroviral therapy. The source is a man aged 35-49 years with HIV. This chain connects TRBV6-4 to TRBJ1-6, with D hard to call. This chain's CDR3 is CASRAQSSYNSPLHF. In DNA, the CDR3 is TGTGCCAGCAGAGCACAGAGCTCCTATAATTCACCCCTCCACTTT.